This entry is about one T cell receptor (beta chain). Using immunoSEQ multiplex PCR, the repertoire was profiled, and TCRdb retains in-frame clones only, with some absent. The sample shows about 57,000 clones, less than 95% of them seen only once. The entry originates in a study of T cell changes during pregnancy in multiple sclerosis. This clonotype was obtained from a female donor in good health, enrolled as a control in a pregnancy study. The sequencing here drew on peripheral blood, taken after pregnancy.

DNA of the CDR3: TGTGCCAGCAGCCTCGGGACATTTAGCACTGAAGCTTTCTTT. Its protein is CASSLGTFSTEAFF. The rearrangement links TRBV28 to TRBJ1-1; TRBD1 is a possible D gene (6 bases). CDR1 is MDHEN, CDR2 SYDVKM, per germline. This CDR3 contains 14 residues. The ends were cut back, 6 bases at V and 4 bases at J, with 15 bases in the middle.